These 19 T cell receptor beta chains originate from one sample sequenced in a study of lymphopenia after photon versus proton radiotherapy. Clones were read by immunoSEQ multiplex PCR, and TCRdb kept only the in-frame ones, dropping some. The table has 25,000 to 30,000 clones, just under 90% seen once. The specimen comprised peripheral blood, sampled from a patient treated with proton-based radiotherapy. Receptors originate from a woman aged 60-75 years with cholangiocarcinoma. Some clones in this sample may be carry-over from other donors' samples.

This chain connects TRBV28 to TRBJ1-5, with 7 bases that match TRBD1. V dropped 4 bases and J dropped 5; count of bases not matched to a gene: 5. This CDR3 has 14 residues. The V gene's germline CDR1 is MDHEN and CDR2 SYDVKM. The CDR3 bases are TGTGCCAGCAGTTGGATCCAGGGGGATCAGCCCCAGCATTTT. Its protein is CASSWIQGDQPQHF.

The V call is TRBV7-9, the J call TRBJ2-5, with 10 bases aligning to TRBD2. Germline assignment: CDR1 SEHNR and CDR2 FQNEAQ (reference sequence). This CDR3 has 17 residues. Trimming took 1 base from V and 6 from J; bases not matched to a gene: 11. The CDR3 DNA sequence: TGTGCCAGCAGCTTAGGGCTAGCGGGGGCCCGGGGCCAGACCCAGTACTTC. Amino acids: CASSLGLAGARGQTQYF.

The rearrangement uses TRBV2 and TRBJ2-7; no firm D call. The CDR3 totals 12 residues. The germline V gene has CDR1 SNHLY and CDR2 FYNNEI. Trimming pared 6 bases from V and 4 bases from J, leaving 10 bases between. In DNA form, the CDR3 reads TGTGCCAGCAGCTACACAGAATACGAGCAGTACTTC. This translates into CASSYTEYEQYF.

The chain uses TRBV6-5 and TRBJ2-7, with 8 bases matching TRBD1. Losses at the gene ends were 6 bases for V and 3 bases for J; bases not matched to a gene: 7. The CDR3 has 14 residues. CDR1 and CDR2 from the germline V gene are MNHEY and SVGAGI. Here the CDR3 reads CASSRTGSGYEQYF. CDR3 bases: TGTGCCAGCAGCCGGACAGGGAGCGGCTACGAGCAGTACTTC.

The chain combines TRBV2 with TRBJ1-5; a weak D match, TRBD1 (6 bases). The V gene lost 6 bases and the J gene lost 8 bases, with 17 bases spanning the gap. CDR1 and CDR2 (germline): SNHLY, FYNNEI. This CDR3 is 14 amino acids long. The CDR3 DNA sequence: TGTGCCAGCAGCAGGGGTGAGGCCGGCAAGCCCCAGCATTTT. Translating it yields CASSRGEAGKPQHF. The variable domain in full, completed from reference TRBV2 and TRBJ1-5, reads EPEVTQTPSHQVTQMGQEVILRCVPISNHLYFYWYRQILGQKVEFLVSFYNNEISEKSEIFDDQFSVERPDGSNFTLKIRSTKLEDSAMYFCASSRGEAGKPQHFGDGTRLSIL.

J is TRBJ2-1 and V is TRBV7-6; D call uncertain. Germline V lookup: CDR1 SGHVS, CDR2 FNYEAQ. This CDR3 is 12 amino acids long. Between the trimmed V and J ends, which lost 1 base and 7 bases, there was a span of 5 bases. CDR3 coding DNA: TGTGCCAGCAGCTTAGAAGCGAATGAGCAGTTCTTC. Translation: CASSLEANEQFF.

CDR3 coding DNA: TGTGCCAGCAGCTTCACAGGCTTTGGGGAGACCCAGTACTTC. This sequence encodes CASSFTGFGETQYF. This chain uses TRBV7-2 with TRBJ2-5, with D perhaps matching TRBD1 (5 bases). The CDR3 has 14 residues. From germline, CDR1 is SGHTA and CDR2 FQGNSA. Trimming took off 3 bases at V and 5 bases at J, with 13 bases between the two ends.

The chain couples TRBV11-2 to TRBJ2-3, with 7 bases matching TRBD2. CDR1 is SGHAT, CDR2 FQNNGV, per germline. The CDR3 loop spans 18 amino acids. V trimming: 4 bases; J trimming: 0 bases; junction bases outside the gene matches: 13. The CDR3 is CASSSPTGRERSTDTQYF. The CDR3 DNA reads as TGTGCCAGCAGCTCACCCACTGGGCGGGAGCGAAGCACAGATACGCAGTATTTT.

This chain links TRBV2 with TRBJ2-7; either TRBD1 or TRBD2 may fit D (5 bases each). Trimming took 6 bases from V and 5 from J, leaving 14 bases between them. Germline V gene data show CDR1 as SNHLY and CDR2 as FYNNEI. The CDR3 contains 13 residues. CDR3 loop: CASRSRGYDEQYF. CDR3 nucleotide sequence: TGTGCCAGCAGGAGCCGGGGCTACGACGAGCAGTACTTC.

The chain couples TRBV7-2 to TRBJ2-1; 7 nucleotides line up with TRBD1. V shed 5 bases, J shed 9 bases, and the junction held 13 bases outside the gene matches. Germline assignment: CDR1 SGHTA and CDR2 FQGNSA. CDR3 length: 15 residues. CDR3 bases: TGTGCCAGCAGCCTGGACAGGCTAACCCTCATTGAGCAGTTCTTC. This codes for CASSLDRLTLIEQFF.

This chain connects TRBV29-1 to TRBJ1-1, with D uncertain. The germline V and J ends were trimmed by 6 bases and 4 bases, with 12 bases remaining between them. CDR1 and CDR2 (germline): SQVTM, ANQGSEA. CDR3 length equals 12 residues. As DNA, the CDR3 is TGCAGCGTAAACAGTGGGAGCACTGAAGCTTTCTTT. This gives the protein CSVNSGSTEAFF.

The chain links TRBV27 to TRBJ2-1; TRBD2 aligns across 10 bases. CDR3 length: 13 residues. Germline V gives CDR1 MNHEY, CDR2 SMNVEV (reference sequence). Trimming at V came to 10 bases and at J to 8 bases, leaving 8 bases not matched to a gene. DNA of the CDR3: TGTGCCAAGATCGGGACTAGCGAAGATGAGCAGTTCTTC. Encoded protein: CAKIGTSEDEQFF.

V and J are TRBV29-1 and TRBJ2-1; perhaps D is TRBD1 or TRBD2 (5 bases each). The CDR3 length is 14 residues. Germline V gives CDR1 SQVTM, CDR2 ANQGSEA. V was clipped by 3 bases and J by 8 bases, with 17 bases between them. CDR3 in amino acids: CSVDRRVQGDEQFF. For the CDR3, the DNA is TGCAGCGTTGACAGGCGGGTTCAAGGGGATGAGCAGTTCTTC.

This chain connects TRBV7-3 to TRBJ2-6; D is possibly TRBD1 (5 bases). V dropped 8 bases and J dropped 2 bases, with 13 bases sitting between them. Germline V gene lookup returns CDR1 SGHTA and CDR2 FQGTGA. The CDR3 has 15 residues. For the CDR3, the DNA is TGTGCCAGCTCGACAGAACTAACTGGGGCCAACGTCCTGACTTTC. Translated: CASSTELTGANVLTF.

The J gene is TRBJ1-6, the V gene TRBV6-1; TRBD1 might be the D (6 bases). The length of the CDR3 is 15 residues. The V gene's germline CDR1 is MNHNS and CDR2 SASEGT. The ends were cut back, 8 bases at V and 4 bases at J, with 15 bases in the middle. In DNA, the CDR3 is TGTGCCAGCGGAAGGGGGTCTAGATATAATTCACCCCTCCACTTT. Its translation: CASGRGSRYNSPLHF.

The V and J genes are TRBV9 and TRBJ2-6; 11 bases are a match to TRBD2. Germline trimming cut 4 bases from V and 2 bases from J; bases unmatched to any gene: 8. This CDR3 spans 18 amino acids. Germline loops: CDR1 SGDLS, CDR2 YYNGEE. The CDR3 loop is CASSLISGRAAGANVLTF. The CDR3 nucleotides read TGTGCCAGCAGCCTGATTAGCGGGAGGGCAGCTGGGGCCAACGTCCTGACTTTC.

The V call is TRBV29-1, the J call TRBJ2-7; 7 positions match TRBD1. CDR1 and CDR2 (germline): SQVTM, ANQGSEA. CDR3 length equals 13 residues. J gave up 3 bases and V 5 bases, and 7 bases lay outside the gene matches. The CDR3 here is CSVTPTGNYEQYF. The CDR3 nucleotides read TGCAGCGTTACTCCGACAGGGAACTACGAGCAGTACTTC.

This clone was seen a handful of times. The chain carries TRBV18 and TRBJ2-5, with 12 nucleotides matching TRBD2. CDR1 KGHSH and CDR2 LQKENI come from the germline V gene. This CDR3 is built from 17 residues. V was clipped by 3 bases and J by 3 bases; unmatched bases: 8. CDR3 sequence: CASSPPGGLAGKETQYF. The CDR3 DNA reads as TGTGCCAGCTCACCGCCCGGAGGACTAGCGGGAAAAGAGACCCAGTACTTC.

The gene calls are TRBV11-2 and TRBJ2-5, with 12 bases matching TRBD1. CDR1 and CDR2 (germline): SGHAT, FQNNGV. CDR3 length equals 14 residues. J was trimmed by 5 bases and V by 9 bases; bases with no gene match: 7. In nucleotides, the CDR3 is TGTGCCAGTAGGGGGACAGGGGGCCTGGAGACCCAGTACTTC. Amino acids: CASRGTGGLETQYF.